One sample yielded the 29 T cell receptor beta chains listed below, sequenced in a study of CD8+CD57+ T cells in acquired aplastic anemia. Patients sequenced had flow cytometry evidence of CD8+CD57+ cell expansion. Investigators profiled TCR beta VDJ and CDR3 from genomic DNA template. MiXCR, applied by TCRdb to the reads, yields one record per CDR3 protein. The top ten clones hold 0.85% to 1.3% of a sample with 150,000 to 200,000 distinct CDR3 sequences, 47% of them seen once. The sequencing sample was made of sorted CD4+, CD8+, or CD8+CD57+ T cells (not recorded which) from PBMCs. These receptors came from a human donor with aplastic anemia.

This clonotype was counted at least ten times. The rearrangement links TRBV7-2 to TRBJ1-2; no firm D call. The germline gives CDR1 SGHTA, CDR2 FQGNSA. Deletions cut 5 bases from V and 4 bases from J, with 14 bases between. This CDR3 contains 14 residues. The CDR3, as DNA: TGTGCCAGCAGCCAGGTGGTAGGGAGCTATGGCTACACCTTC. The encoded protein is CASSQVVGSYGYTF.

In this sample, this clonotype turned up many times. This chain links TRBV14 with TRBJ2-1, with 8 bases that match TRBD2. Germline values: CDR1 SGHDN, CDR2 FVKESK. This CDR3 region has 15 residues. The ends lost 1 base at V and 5 bases at J; junction bases unmatched: 4. CDR3 sequence: CASSQAGGANNEQFF. The CDR3 nucleotides read TGTGCCAGCAGCCAAGCGGGGGGGGCCAACAATGAGCAGTTCTTC.

This rearrangement joins TRBV11-2 to TRBJ2-3; possibly TRBD1 for D (6 bases). There are 18 residues in the CDR3. The V gene lost 5 bases and the J gene lost 0 bases, with 21 bases spanning the gap. Germline V gene data show CDR1 as SGHAT and CDR2 as FQNNGV. The CDR3: CASSRKLTGQSSTDTQYF. CDR3 DNA sequence: TGTGCCAGCAGCCGGAAACTGACAGGCCAATCTAGCACAGATACGCAGTATTTT.

Remarks on this clonotype: It is likely a read error, because the conserved phenylalanine at the end of the CDR3 is missing. This chain joins TRBV20-1 and TRBJ1-1; no reliable D call. In germline, CDR1 is DFQATT, CDR2 SNEGSKA (reference sequence). The CDR3 has 12 residues. Trimming stripped 4 bases from V and 3 bases from J, with 9 bases between. CDR3 sequence (DNA): TGCAGTGCTATCAATACGGACACTGAAGCTTTCCTT. Residues: CSAINTDTEAFL.

This clonotype was seen ten or more times. This chain links TRBV2 with TRBJ2-2, with TRBD1 matching over 7 bases. CDR3 length: 13 amino acids. CDR1 is SNHLY, CDR2 FYNNEI, per germline. The V segment lost 9 bases and the J segment 6 bases; nucleotides outside the gene matches: 7. CDR3 nucleotide sequence: TGTGCCAGATCCCTACAGGGGTCCGGGGAGCTGTTTTTT. Translated, it gives CARSLQGSGELFF.

This clonotype was picked up many times. The chain joins TRBV5-8 to TRBJ2-1, with a weak D call TRBD2 (5 bases). V gave up 1 base and J gave up 6 bases, with 11 bases separating them. This CDR3 region has 14 residues. Per the germline V gene, CDR1 is SGHTS and CDR2 is YDEGEE. CDR3 protein: CASSLKTGSNEQFF. In DNA form, the CDR3 reads TGTGCCAGCAGCTTGAAGACGGGATCCAATGAGCAGTTCTTC.

The chain combines TRBV11-2 with TRBJ2-7; TRBD1 matches 8 bases. The length of the CDR3 is 16 residues. Trimming removed 8 bases from V and 6 bases from J; junction bases left unmatched: 18. CDR1 SGHAT and CDR2 FQNNGV come from the germline V gene. CDR3: CASSPPVARGLGEQYF. CDR3 DNA sequence: TGTGCCAGCTCACCACCAGTCGCCAGGGGGCTAGGCGAGCAGTACTTC.

This clonotype was recorded a few times. The rearrangement links TRBV29-1 to TRBJ1-2, with D tentatively TRBD1 (5 bases). The CDR3 is made up of 12 amino acids. The V gene lost 8 bases and the J gene lost 4 bases, with 14 bases spanning the gap. Per the germline V gene, CDR1 is SQVTM and CDR2 is ANQGSEA. The CDR3 protein is CSTVGTFYGYTF. For the CDR3, the DNA is TGCAGCACCGTGGGGACCTTCTATGGCTACACCTTC.

This chain uses TRBV24-1 with TRBJ2-2; 10 nucleotides align to TRBD2. This CDR3 comprises 16 residues. Losses at the gene ends were 4 bases for V and 5 bases for J; bases not matched to a gene: 6. Germline loops: CDR1 KGHDR, CDR2 SFDVKD. CDR3 in DNA: TGTGCCACCAGTGACCCTAGCGGGAGTCCAACCGGGGAGCTGTTTTTT. Translating gives CATSDPSGSPTGELFF.

In this sample, this clonotype turned up many times. V and J are TRBV29-1 and TRBJ2-7, with D perhaps given as TRBD1 or TRBD2 (6 bases each). The CDR3 extends over 12 amino acids. Germline V gene data show CDR1 as SQVTM and CDR2 as ANQGSEA. Trimming took off 7 bases at V and 9 bases at J, with 19 bases between the two ends. The CDR3 protein is CSADYRGGPQYF. The DNA for the CDR3 is TGCAGCGCCGATTACCGTGGGGGGCCGCAGTACTTC.

The chain joins TRBV19 to TRBJ2-1; TRBD1 matches at 8 bases. The CDR3 loop spans 14 amino acids. Trimming took 5 bases from V and 7 from J; bases not matched to a gene: 7. The germline V gene has CDR1 LNHDA and CDR2 SQIVND (reference sequence). The CDR3 protein is CASSLWTGSNEQFF. Here the CDR3 DNA reads TGTGCCAGTAGTCTTTGGACAGGGTCTAATGAGCAGTTCTTC. Based on the CDR3 plus reference TRBV19 and TRBJ2-1, the full variable domain is DGGITQSPKYLFRKEGQNVTLSCEQNLNHDAMYWYRQDPGQGLRLIYYSQIVNDFQKGDIAEGYSVSREKKESFPLTVTSAQKNPTAFYLCASSLWTGSNEQFFGPGTRLTVL.

This chain links TRBV25-1 with TRBJ2-1, with D possibly matching TRBD2 (6 bases). Looked up from germline, CDR1 is MGHDK and CDR2 is SYGVNS. Trimming removed 6 bases at V and 2 bases at J, with 20 bases between. The CDR3 totals 17 residues. CDR3 protein: CASSLEVGGKAYNEQFF. In DNA form, the CDR3 reads TGTGCCAGCAGCTTAGAGGTGGGCGGGAAAGCCTACAATGAGCAGTTCTTC.

This clonotype came up many times. The rearrangement links TRBV12-3 or TRBV12-4 to TRBJ2-2; D may be TRBD1 (5 bases). The V and J ends lost 6 bases and 7 bases respectively, with 12 bases between them. The CDR3 runs 13 residues. The CDR3 bases are TGTGCCAGCAGAGGGGCAGGGATCGGGGAGCTGTTTTTT. It encodes CASRGAGIGELFF.

This clonotype was seen many times. V gene TRBV2 combines with J gene TRBJ1-5, with no clear D. The CDR3 runs to 14 residues. The germline V and J ends were trimmed by 1 base and 3 bases, with 7 bases remaining between them. Germline CDR1 reads SNHLY; CDR2 reads FYNNEI. DNA for the CDR3: TGTGCCAGCAGTGAAGGCAGTTTCAATCAGCCCCAGCATTTT. The encoded protein is CASSEGSFNQPQHF.

This clonotype showed up many times. This chain uses TRBV10-3 with TRBJ2-3; D might be TRBD2 (5 bases). Germline V gene sequence: CDR1 ENHRY, CDR2 SYGVKD. V gave up 8 bases and J gave up 0 bases, with 18 bases separating them. This CDR3 region has 16 residues. The CDR3 nucleotides are TGTGCCATCGAGGAGGAGGCAACAGATAGCACAGATACGCAGTATTTT. Amino acid sequence: CAIEEEATDSTDTQYF.

This clonotype was observed a single time. V and J are TRBV2 and TRBJ2-5; D is ambiguous. V lost 4 bases to trimming and J lost 2 bases, with 5 bases between them. Germline V CDR1 and CDR2: SNHLY, FYNNEI. This CDR3 is built from 12 residues. The CDR3 DNA is TGTGCCAGCAGTGTAGGGCAAGAGACCCAGTACTTC. Its protein product is CASSVGQETQYF.

The chain recombines TRBV6-5 with TRBJ1-1; D call uncertain. The germline CDR1 and CDR2 sequences are MNHEY and SVGAGI. Deletions cut 5 bases from V and 7 bases from J, with 8 bases between. CDR3 length: 11 residues. As DNA, the CDR3 is TGTGCCAGCAGTGTGGACGGTGAAGCTTTCTTT. Amino acid sequence: CASSVDGEAFF.

Ten or more counts support this clonotype. J is TRBJ1-6 and V is TRBV15; 10 bases align to TRBD1. Germline CDR1 is LNHNV and CDR2 is YYDKDF (reference sequence). V shed 5 bases and J 7 bases; nucleotides not matched to a gene: 5. This CDR3 is built from 15 residues. CDR3: CATSPRTGGNSPLHF. In nucleotides, the CDR3 is TGTGCCACCAGCCCTAGGACAGGGGGGAATTCACCCCTCCACTTT.

The rearrangement links TRBV29-1 to TRBJ1-1; D gene uncertain. Germline V lookup: CDR1 SQVTM, CDR2 ANQGSEA. The CDR3 is 13 residues long. Trimming stripped 8 bases from V and 1 base from J, with 14 bases between. The CDR3 coding sequence is TGCAGCCAAGGGTTCCAGCCGAACACTGAAGCTTTCTTT. This codes for CSQGFQPNTEAFF.

This clonotype was recorded at least ten times. The chain links TRBV3-1 to TRBJ1-6, with 7 nucleotides matching TRBD1. V was clipped by 0 bases and J by 9 bases; unmatched bases: 5. This CDR3 comprises 15 residues. Germline loops: CDR1 LGHDT, CDR2 YNNKEL (reference sequence). The CDR3 loop reads CASSQDVGGSSPLHF. For the CDR3, the DNA is TGTGCCAGCAGCCAAGATGTAGGGGGCAGTTCACCCCTCCACTTT.

The chain recombines TRBV12-3 or TRBV12-4 with TRBJ2-1; 9 nucleotides line up with TRBD1. V gave up 6 bases and J gave up 9 bases; unmatched junction bases: 9. The CDR3 is made up of 14 amino acids. The CDR3 here is CASSPDRGVSEQFF. DNA for the CDR3: TGTGCCAGCAGCCCCGACAGGGGGGTCAGTGAGCAGTTCTTC.

This clonotype was seen at least ten times. The CDR3 protein is CASSQREPTDTQYF. The CDR3 DNA reads TGTGCCAGCAGCCAGCGGGAACCCACAGATACGCAGTATTTT. The V call is TRBV3-1, the J call TRBJ2-3; maybe TRBD2 (6 bases). Germline CDR1 LGHDT, CDR2 YNNKEL (reference sequence). V lost 3 bases to trimming and J lost 2 bases, with 9 bases between them. There are 14 residues in the CDR3.

This clonotype has a count of ten or more. The rearrangement uses TRBV5-5 and TRBJ1-1, with D unresolved. Germline CDR1 SGHKS, CDR2 YYEKEE (reference sequence). V gave up 1 base and J gave up 2 bases, with 12 bases separating them. CDR3 size: 15 residues. The CDR3 loop is CASSLHLNSNTEAFF. DNA for the CDR3: TGTGCCAGCAGCTTGCATCTTAACTCTAACACTGAAGCTTTCTTT.

The genes are TRBV20-1 and TRBJ1-5; 9 bases line up with TRBD1. Germline V gene data show CDR1 as DFQATT and CDR2 as SNEGSKA (reference sequence). CDR3 length: 15 residues. Trimming cost V 6 bases and J 3 bases; bases outside gene matches: 9. The DNA for the CDR3 is TGCAGTGCGACCGGGACAGGGCGACTCAATCAGCCCCAGCATTTT. This encodes CSATGTGRLNQPQHF.

This clonotype was picked up many times. The chain has TRBV7-8 and TRBJ2-2; 7 bases are shared with TRBD1. With V trimmed by 1 base and J by 5 bases, 7 bases remained unmatched. Germline values: CDR1 SGHVS, CDR2 FQNEAQ. The CDR3 runs 16 residues. The CDR3, as DNA: TGTGCCAGCAGCTTAGTACAGGGGCTGAGGACCGGGGAGCTGTTTTTT. Residues: CASSLVQGLRTGELFF.

This clonotype showed up many times. The J gene is TRBJ2-3, the V gene TRBV5-1, with 11 bases matching TRBD2. CDR1 SGHRS and CDR2 YFSETQ come from the germline V gene. The CDR3 is 17 amino acids. J was trimmed by 4 bases and V by 1 base; bases with no gene match: 8. The CDR3 nucleotides are TGCGCCAGCAGCTTGATGGCTAGCGGGGGGCCTGCAGATACGCAGTATTTT. Amino acid sequence: CASSLMASGGPADTQYF. Full variable domain (outside the CDR3, taken from reference TRBV5-1 and TRBJ2-3): KAGVTQTPRYLIKTRGQQVTLSCSPISGHRSVSWYQQTPGQGLQFLFEYFSETQRNKGNFPGRFSGRQFSNSRSEMNVSTLELGDSALYLCASSLMASGGPADTQYFGPGTRLTVL.

The CDR3 region is CAISDKEAFF. The CDR3, as DNA: TGTGCCATATCGGACAAAGAAGCTTTCTTT. The J gene is TRBJ1-1, the V gene TRBV2; the D gene is possibly TRBD1 (5 bases). Germline V lookup: CDR1 SNHLY, CDR2 FYNNEI. V gave up 10 bases and J gave up 8 bases, with 11 bases separating them. The CDR3 has 10 residues.

There are many counts of this clonotype. The V and J genes are TRBV6-5 and TRBJ2-7; TRBD1 matches 10 bases. Germline V gene lookup returns CDR1 MNHEY and CDR2 SVGAGI. The CDR3 consists of 16 residues. J gave up 1 base and V 2 bases, and 5 bases lay outside the gene matches. CDR3 coding DNA: TGTGCCAGCAGTTACGCCAGGACAGGGGGTTCCTACGAGCAGTACTTC. Encoded protein: CASSYARTGGSYEQYF.

This clonotype was detected many times. The rearrangement uses TRBV5-6 and TRBJ2-5; D unclear. This CDR3 has 13 residues. V lost 0 bases, J lost 5 bases, and 8 bases lay in between. Germline assignment: CDR1 SGHDT and CDR2 YYEEEE. This CDR3 reads CASSLGRRETQYF. The CDR3 region has the DNA TGTGCCAGCAGCTTGGGGAGAAGGGAGACCCAGTACTTC.